This T cell receptor (beta chain) was captured by sequencing in a study of blood T cell repertoires in COVID-19. Clones were read by immunoSEQ multiplex PCR, and TCRdb kept only the in-frame ones, dropping some. The sample includes 150,000 to 200,000 clones, roughly 90% seen only once; the top ten take roughly 3.1%. The CDR3 has 15 residues. Germline-derived CDR1 and CDR2 are MNHEY and SVGEGT. Deletions cut 6 bases from V and 5 bases from J, with 18 bases between. This clonotype was obtained from a man in his fifties or sixties with acute or convalescent COVID-19. The chain recombines TRBV6-2 or TRBV6-3 with TRBJ2-3; D perhaps matches TRBD2 (6 bases). The sample was peripheral blood. CDR3 coding DNA: TGTGCCAGCAGCAACGAGGGCCTCGGGAGAGATACGCAGTATTTT. This gives the protein CASSNEGLGRDTQYF.